The subject of this entry is one TCR beta chain. Original analysis: How many nucleated cells were present was estimated from reference gene primer amplification. TCRdb's copy holds only in-frame clones and misses some; the assay was immunoSEQ multiplex PCR. V, J and clone size are taken as reported in that table, and D and trimming were inferred from the DNA itself. The sample holds 55,000 to 95,000 clones; 80% to 85% are singletons and the top ten take approximately 1.9%. The data were obtained in a study of blood T cell repertoires in COVID-19. Looked up from germline, CDR1 is LNHDA and CDR2 is SQIVND (reference sequence). The CDR3 sequence is 15 residues long. The V gene end was trimmed by 7 bases and the J gene end by 4 bases; junction bases not matched to a gene: 10.

Source material: peripheral blood. V gene TRBV19 combines with J gene TRBJ1-5; 7 bases match TRBD1. The TCR sequence derives from an older woman with acute or convalescent COVID-19. CDR3 protein: CASTRNRGPNQPQHF. The CDR3 DNA follows: TGTGCCAGTACCCGCAACAGGGGTCCTAATCAGCCCCAGCATTTT.